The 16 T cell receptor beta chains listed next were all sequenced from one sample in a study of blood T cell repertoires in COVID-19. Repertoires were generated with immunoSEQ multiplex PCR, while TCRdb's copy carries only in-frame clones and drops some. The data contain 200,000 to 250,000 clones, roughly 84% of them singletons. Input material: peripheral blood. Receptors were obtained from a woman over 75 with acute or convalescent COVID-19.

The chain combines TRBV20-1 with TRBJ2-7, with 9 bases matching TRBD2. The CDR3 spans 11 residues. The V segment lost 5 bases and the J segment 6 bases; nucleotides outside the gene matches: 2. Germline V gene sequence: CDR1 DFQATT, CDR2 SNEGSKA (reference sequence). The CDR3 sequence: CSAAGGFEQYF. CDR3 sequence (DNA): TGCAGTGCTGCGGGGGGGTTCGAGCAGTACTTC.

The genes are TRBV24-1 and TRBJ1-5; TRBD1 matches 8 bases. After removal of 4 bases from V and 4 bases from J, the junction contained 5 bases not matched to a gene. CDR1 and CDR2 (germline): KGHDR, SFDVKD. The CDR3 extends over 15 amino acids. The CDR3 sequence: CATSEPGTGNQPQHF. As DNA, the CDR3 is TGTGCCACCAGTGAGCCCGGGACAGGTAATCAGCCCCAGCATTTT.

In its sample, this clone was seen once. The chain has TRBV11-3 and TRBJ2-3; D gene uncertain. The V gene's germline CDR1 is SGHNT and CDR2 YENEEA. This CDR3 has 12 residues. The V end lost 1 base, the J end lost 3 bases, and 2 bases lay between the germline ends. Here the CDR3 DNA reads TGTGCCAGCAGCTTAGTAACAGATACGCAGTATTTT. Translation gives CASSLVTDTQYF.

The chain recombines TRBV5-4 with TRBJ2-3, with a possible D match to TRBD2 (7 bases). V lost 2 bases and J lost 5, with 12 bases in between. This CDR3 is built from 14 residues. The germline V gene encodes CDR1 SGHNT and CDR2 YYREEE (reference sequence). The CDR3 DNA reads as TGTGCCAGCAGCTTAAGGGGGGGGCAAGATACGCAGTATTTT. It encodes CASSLRGGQDTQYF.

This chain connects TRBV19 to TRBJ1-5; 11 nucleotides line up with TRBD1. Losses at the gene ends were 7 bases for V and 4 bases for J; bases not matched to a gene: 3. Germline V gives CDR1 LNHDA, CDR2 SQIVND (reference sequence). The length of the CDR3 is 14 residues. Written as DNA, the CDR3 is TGTGCCAGTACCGGGACAGGGGGAAATCAGCCCCAGCATTTT. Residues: CASTGTGGNQPQHF.

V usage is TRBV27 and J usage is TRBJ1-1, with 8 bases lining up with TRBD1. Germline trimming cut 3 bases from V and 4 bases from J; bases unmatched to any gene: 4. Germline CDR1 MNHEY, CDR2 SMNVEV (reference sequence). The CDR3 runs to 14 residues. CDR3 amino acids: CASSFSGGSTEAFF. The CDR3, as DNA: TGTGCCAGCAGTTTTTCAGGGGGCTCCACTGAAGCTTTCTTT.

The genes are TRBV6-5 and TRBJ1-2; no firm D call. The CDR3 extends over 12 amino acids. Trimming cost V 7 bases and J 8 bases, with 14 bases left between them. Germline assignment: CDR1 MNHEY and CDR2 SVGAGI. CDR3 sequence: CASTSGLEGYTF. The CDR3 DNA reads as TGTGCCAGCACCTCCGGGTTGGAGGGCTACACCTTC.

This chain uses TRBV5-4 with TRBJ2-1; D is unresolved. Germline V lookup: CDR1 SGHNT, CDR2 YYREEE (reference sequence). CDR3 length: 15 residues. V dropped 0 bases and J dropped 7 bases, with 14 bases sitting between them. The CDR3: CASSLDFTGLNEQFF. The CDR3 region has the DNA TGTGCCAGCAGCTTGGATTTCACGGGTTTGAATGAGCAGTTCTTC.

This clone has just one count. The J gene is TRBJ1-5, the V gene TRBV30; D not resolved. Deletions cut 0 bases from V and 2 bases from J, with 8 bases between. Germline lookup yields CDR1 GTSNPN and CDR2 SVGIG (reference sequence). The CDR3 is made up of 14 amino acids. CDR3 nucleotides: TGTGCCTGGAGTGTTGGAGGAGGCAATCAGCCCCAGCATTTT. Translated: CAWSVGGGNQPQHF.

The chain's CDR3 is CASSLEGSNTGELFF. CDR3 bases: TGCGCCAGCAGCTTGGAGGGGTCGAACACCGGGGAGCTGTTTTTT. The V and J genes are TRBV5-1 and TRBJ2-2; TRBD1 is a possible D gene (5 bases). Deletions cut 0 bases from V and 0 bases from J, with 6 bases between. CDR1 and CDR2 from the germline V gene are SGHRS and YFSETQ. This CDR3 has 15 amino acids.

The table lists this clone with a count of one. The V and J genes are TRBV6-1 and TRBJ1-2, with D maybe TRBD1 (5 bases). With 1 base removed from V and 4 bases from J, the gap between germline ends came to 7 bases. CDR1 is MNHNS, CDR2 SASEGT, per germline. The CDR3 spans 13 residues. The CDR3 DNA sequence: TGTGCCAGCAGTGAAGGCAGGGCCTATGGCTACACCTTC. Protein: CASSEGRAYGYTF.

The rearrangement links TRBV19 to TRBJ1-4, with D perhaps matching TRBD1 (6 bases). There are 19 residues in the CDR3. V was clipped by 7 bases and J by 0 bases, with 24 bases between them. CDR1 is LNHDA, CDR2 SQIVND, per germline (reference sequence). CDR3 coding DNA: TGTGCCAGTAATCGGCCGACAGGCAAACCTGGGGCAACTAATGAAAAACTGTTTTTT. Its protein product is CASNRPTGKPGATNEKLFF.

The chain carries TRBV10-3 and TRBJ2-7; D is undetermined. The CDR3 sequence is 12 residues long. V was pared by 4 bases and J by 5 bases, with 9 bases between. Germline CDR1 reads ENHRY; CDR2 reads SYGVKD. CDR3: CAISGNDNEQYF. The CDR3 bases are TGTGCCATCAGTGGGAACGACAACGAGCAGTACTTC.

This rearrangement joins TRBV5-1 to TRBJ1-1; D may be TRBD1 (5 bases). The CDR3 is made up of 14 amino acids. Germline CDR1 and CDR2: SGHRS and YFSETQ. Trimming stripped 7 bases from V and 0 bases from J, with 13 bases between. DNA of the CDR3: TGCGCCAGCCGGGCGGGGCTCATGAACACTGAAGCTTTCTTT. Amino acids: CASRAGLMNTEAFF. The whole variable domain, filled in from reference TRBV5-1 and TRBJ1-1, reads KAGVTQTPRYLIKTRGQQVTLSCSPISGHRSVSWYQQTPGQGLQFLFEYFSETQRNKGNFPGRFSGRQFSNSRSEMNVSTLELGDSALYLCASRAGLMNTEAFFGQGTRLTVV.

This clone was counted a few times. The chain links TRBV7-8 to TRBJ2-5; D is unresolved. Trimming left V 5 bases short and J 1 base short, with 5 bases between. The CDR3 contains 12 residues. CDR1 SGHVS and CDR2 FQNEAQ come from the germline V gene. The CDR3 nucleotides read TGTGCCAGCAGCACGGTCCAAGAGACCCAGTACTTC. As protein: CASSTVQETQYF.

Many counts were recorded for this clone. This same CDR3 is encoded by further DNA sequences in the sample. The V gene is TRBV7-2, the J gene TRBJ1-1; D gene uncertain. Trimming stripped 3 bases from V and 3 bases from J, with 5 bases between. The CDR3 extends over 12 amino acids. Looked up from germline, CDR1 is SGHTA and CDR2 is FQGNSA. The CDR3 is CASSFSYTEAFF. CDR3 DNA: TGTGCCAGCAGCTTTTCATACACTGAAGCTTTCTTT.